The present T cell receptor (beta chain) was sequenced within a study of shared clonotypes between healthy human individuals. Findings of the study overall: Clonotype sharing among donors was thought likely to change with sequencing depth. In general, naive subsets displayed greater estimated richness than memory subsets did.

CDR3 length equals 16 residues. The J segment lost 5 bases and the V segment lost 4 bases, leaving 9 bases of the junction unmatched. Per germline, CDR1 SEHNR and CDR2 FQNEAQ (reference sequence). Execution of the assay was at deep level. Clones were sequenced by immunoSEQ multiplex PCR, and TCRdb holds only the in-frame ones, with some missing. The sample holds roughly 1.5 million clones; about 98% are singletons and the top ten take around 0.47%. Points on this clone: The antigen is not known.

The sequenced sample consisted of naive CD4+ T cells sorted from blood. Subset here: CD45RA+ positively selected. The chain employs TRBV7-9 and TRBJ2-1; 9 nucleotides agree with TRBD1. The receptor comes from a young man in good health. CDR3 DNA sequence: TGTGCCAGCAGCTCGTGGGCGGGACAGGGAAACAATGAGCAGTTCTTC. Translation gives CASSSWAGQGNNEQFF.